The present T cell receptor (beta chain) was sequenced within a study of PD-1 blockade in classical Hodgkin lymphoma. For the study at large: Nivolumab was administered to patients intravenously at 3 mg/kg every 2 weeks.

Every patient experienced relapse after autologous stem cell transplantation, and brentuximab vedotin exposure varied. A word on this clone: Its antigen is undetermined.

Study results and limitations: Diversity similar to that of newly diagnosed patients was seen at baseline in complete responders. Why the repertoires differ is still unclear, perhaps disease activity or prior therapy. Significantly greater TCR diversity emerged by C4D1 in CD4+ cells but not CD8+ cells.

The CDR3 has 14 amino acids. Germline-derived CDR1 and CDR2 are MDHEN and SYDVKM. V shed 7 bases, J shed 9 bases, and the junction held 11 bases outside the gene matches. The repertoire was sequenced with immunoSEQ multiplex PCR; TCRdb's copy has only in-frame clones and lacks some. The repertoire holds over 85,000 clones, about four fifths seen once, with approximately 15% in the top ten. This chain connects TRBV28 to TRBJ2-1; 8 positions agree with TRBD2. This receptor was taken from a human donor with classical Hodgkin lymphoma. The sequenced sample was peripheral blood mononuclear cells (PBMCs), obtained before the second cycle of nivolumab. The DNA for the CDR3 is TGTGCCAGCACCGCGGGGGGTCTGCCCGGTGAGCAGTTCTTC. Translation: CASTAGGLPGEQFF.